The 17 T cell receptor beta chains below come from one sample, sequenced in a study of blood T cell repertoires in COVID-19. Profiled with immunoSEQ multiplex PCR; TCRdb holds only in-frame clones, not every one. This table holds about 200,000 clones, approximately 92% found once. Sample: PBMCs or T cells enriched from blood (not recorded which). The source of these receptors is a middle-aged woman with acute COVID-19.

CDR3 DNA sequence: TGTGCCAGCAGCTTAGAAGGGGGCGGCTCCTACGAGCAGTACTTC. Residues: CASSLEGGGSYEQYF. The chain has TRBV11-2 and TRBJ2-7; TRBD1 aligns across 7 bases. Germline lookup yields CDR1 SGHAT and CDR2 FQNNGV. The CDR3 contains 15 residues. J lost 0 bases, V lost 0 bases, and 2 bases had no gene match.

The rearrangement joins TRBV6-1 to TRBJ1-6, with unresolved D. The germline V gene encodes CDR1 MNHNS and CDR2 SASEGT. Trimming took off 1 base at V and 7 bases at J, with 17 bases between the two ends. This CDR3 contains 17 residues. This CDR3 reads CASSEEANIRRNSPLHF. Written as DNA, the CDR3 is TGTGCCAGCAGTGAAGAGGCGAACATTCGGCGGAATTCACCCCTCCACTTT.

In this sample, this clone turned up a few times. The J gene is TRBJ1-6, the V gene TRBV6-1; no clear D gene. The CDR3 has 15 amino acids. Trimming removed 3 bases at V and 5 bases at J, with 11 bases between. Germline V gives CDR1 MNHNS, CDR2 SASEGT. CDR3 residues: CASSERLLNNSPLHF. As DNA, the CDR3 is TGTGCCAGCAGTGAGAGACTCCTTAATAATTCACCCCTCCACTTT.

The chain recombines TRBV9 with TRBJ2-7, with TRBD2 as a possible D gene (5 bases). The CDR3 sequence is 14 residues long. Per germline, CDR1 SGDLS and CDR2 YYNGEE. Trimming removed 2 bases at V and 5 bases at J, with 14 bases between. The CDR3 DNA reads TGTGCCAGCAGCGTTTTCCGACACGGGGACGAGCAGTACTTC. Residues: CASSVFRHGDEQYF.

V usage is TRBV9 and J usage is TRBJ1-1, with TRBD1 matching over 7 bases. This CDR3 spans 15 amino acids. Germline assignment: CDR1 SGDLS and CDR2 YYNGEE. The V gene end was trimmed by 0 bases and the J gene end by 0 bases; junction bases not matched to a gene: 2. CDR3 in amino acids: CASSVGGTVNTEAFF. CDR3 nucleotide sequence: TGTGCCAGCAGCGTAGGCGGGACAGTGAACACTGAAGCTTTCTTT.

The rearrangement joins TRBV7-9 to TRBJ2-5; no clear D. The ends were cut back, 5 bases at V and 3 bases at J, with 4 bases in the middle. The CDR3 extends over 11 amino acids. From germline, CDR1 is SEHNR and CDR2 FQNEAQ (reference sequence). The CDR3, as DNA: TGTGCCAGCAGCAGAGAAGAGACCCAGTACTTC. Amino acids: CASSREETQYF.

The CDR3 DNA follows: TGTGCCAGCAGCCAAGAGGGCGTTGCCTCAGAGGGCACCGGGGAGCTGTTTTTT. As protein: CASSQEGVASEGTGELFF. The V gene is TRBV4-2, the J gene TRBJ2-2; a weak D match, TRBD2 (5 bases). CDR3 size: 18 residues. Germline-derived CDR1 and CDR2 are LGHNA and YNFKEQ. Trimming shortened V by 0 bases and J by 4 bases, and 18 bases separated the two germline ends.

This clone appeared once. The chain couples TRBV7-9 to TRBJ1-3, with 11 positions matching TRBD1. This CDR3 has 17 residues. V gave up 5 bases and J gave up 0 bases; unmatched junction bases: 6. Germline V lookup: CDR1 SEHNR, CDR2 FQNEAQ (reference sequence). The CDR3 here is CASSPRTGGNSGNTIYF. CDR3 sequence (DNA): TGTGCCAGCAGCCCCAGGACAGGGGGCAACTCTGGAAACACCATATATTTT.

The V and J genes are TRBV5-8 and TRBJ2-1; possible D gene TRBD2, 5 bases. The CDR3 is made up of 15 amino acids. V gave up 6 bases and J gave up 0 bases, with 13 bases separating them. The germline V gene has CDR1 SGHTS and CDR2 YDEGEE. The chain's CDR3 is CASNPRRSSYNEQFF. CDR3 bases: TGTGCCAGCAACCCCCGGAGGAGCTCCTACAATGAGCAGTTCTTC.

This chain uses TRBV29-1 with TRBJ1-1; D not resolved. The CDR3 has 14 amino acids. Germline CDR1 reads SQVTM; CDR2 reads ANQGSEA. With 4 bases removed from V and 3 bases from J, the gap between germline ends came to 15 bases. CDR3 amino acids: CSVVMVLGDTEAFF. The CDR3 DNA sequence: TGCAGCGTTGTTATGGTTCTCGGGGACACTGAAGCTTTCTTT.

The chain joins TRBV5-6 to TRBJ2-7, with 13 bases lining up with TRBD2. The CDR3 has 17 residues. The junction had 7 bases not matched to a gene; V was cut back by 3 bases and J by 1 base. CDR1 and CDR2 (germline): SGHDT, YYEEEE. DNA of the CDR3: TGTGCCAGCAGCTCCGGACTAGCGGGAGTCAAGTCCTACGAGCAGTACTTC. Its translation is CASSSGLAGVKSYEQYF.

This chain connects TRBV5-4 to TRBJ1-1, with 10 bases identical to TRBD1. Germline V gene lookup returns CDR1 SGHNT and CDR2 YYREEE (reference sequence). After removal of 0 bases from V and 11 bases from J, the junction contained 10 bases not matched to a gene. The CDR3 has 15 amino acids. The CDR3 here is CASSLAGQGGSKAFF. As DNA, the CDR3 is TGTGCCAGCAGCTTGGCTGGACAGGGGGGCTCTAAGGCTTTCTTT.

This chain joins TRBV11-2 and TRBJ2-5, with D hard to call. This CDR3 contains 12 residues. Germline-derived CDR1 and CDR2 are SGHAT and FQNNGV. Deletions cut 2 bases from V and 5 bases from J, with 6 bases between. The CDR3 sequence is CASSLWLETQYF. CDR3 nucleotides: TGTGCCAGCAGCTTATGGCTGGAGACCCAGTACTTC.

This rearrangement joins TRBV7-3 to TRBJ2-2; maybe TRBD2 (6 bases). Germline V lookup: CDR1 SGHTA, CDR2 FQGTGA. Trimming stripped 4 bases from V and 3 bases from J, with 12 bases between. The CDR3 contains 15 residues. The CDR3 is CASSSNPGDTGELFF. CDR3 coding DNA: TGTGCCAGCAGCTCAAACCCGGGGGACACCGGGGAGCTGTTTTTT.

The chain is built from TRBV4-3 and TRBJ1-1; D not resolved. Germline V CDR1 and CDR2: LGHNA, YSLEER. This CDR3 is 12 amino acids long. Trimming stripped 0 bases from V and 8 bases from J, with 7 bases between. DNA of the CDR3: TGCGCCAGCAGCCAAGACCAGTCGGAAGCTTTCTTT. Translation gives CASSQDQSEAFF.

The chain employs TRBV5-1 and TRBJ1-3; 7 bases match TRBD1. This CDR3 spans 14 amino acids. From germline, CDR1 is SGHRS and CDR2 YFSETQ. V gave up 4 bases and J gave up 2 bases; unmatched junction bases: 3. The CDR3 DNA reads TGCGCCAGCAGCCCCGGGACAGCTGGAAACACCATATATTTT. This gives the protein CASSPGTAGNTIYF.

V usage is TRBV4-1 and J usage is TRBJ2-7; a possible D gene is TRBD1 (6 bases). Per germline, CDR1 MGHRA and CDR2 YSYEKL. This CDR3 is built from 11 residues. Between the trimmed V and J ends, which lost 8 bases and 6 bases, there was a span of 11 bases. CDR3 residues: CASGTGSEQYF. DNA of the CDR3: TGCGCCAGCGGCACAGGGAGCGAGCAGTACTTC.